Below, 6 T cell receptor beta chains from the same sample are listed, as sequenced in a study of OX40 agonist ivuxolimab in advanced cancers. Library construction relied on the immunoSEQ multiplex PCR assay. Drawn from immuneACCESS, this table holds only the in-frame rearrangements with V and J called that TCRdb kept. Clones are partly lost; checked studies trace under half to an unresolved V gene and leave the rest unexplained. The sample profile shows 60,000 to 80,000 clones; roughly 84% of them were found once. The top ten constitute 4.4% of the sample. Sequences were derived from CD4+ or CD8+ T cells sorted from blood, sampled in a trial of the OX40 agonist ivuxolimab. The receptors were sampled from an adult with an advanced solid tumor such as melanoma, head and neck, liver or kidney cancer.

In its sample, this clone was seen once. This rearrangement joins TRBV6-1 to TRBJ2-3, with a tentative D call TRBD1 (6 bases). V lost 7 bases and J 7 bases, leaving 18 bases between the germline ends. Germline CDR1 is MNHNS and CDR2 is SASEGT. This CDR3 is 14 amino acids long. The CDR3: CASTVDRPENTQYF. DNA for the CDR3: TGTGCCAGCACCGTAGACAGGCCCGAGAATACGCAGTATTTT.

The chain employs TRBV5-1 and TRBJ2-2; 7 nucleotides match TRBD1. J lost 3 bases, V lost 3 bases, and 5 bases had no gene match. CDR3 length: 15 residues. Germline V gives CDR1 SGHRS, CDR2 YFSETQ. Written as DNA, the CDR3 is TGCGCCAGCAGCTCGTCGGGACAGTACACCGGGGAGCTGTTTTTT. It is translated as CASSSSGQYTGELFF.

The chain is built from TRBV14 and TRBJ1-1; D uncertain. V lost 4 bases, J lost 0 bases, and 6 bases lay in between. The germline gives CDR1 SGHDN, CDR2 FVKESK. The CDR3 is made up of 13 amino acids. CDR3 amino acids: CASSRLMNTEAFF. In nucleotides, the CDR3 is TGTGCCAGCAGCCGACTTATGAACACTGAAGCTTTCTTT.

The rearrangement joins TRBV9 to TRBJ1-4, with a possible D match to TRBD1 (5 bases). V lost 4 bases to trimming and J lost 3 bases, with 19 bases between them. The CDR3 is 17 residues long. Germline CDR1 reads SGDLS; CDR2 reads YYNGEE. The CDR3 sequence is CASSLSPGTFANEKLFF. As DNA, the CDR3 is TGTGCCAGCAGCCTCAGTCCCGGGACTTTTGCTAATGAAAAACTGTTTTTT.

The chain employs TRBV7-2 and TRBJ2-7; 7 nucleotides agree with TRBD2. Germline V CDR1 and CDR2: SGHTA, FQGNSA. The trim removed 6 bases at V and 2 bases at J, leaving 10 bases unmatched. The CDR3 totals 15 residues. CDR3 nucleotide sequence: TGTGCCAGCAGACCCAATCCTAGCGGAACCTACGAGCAGTACTTC. It yields the protein CASRPNPSGTYEQYF.

A single count supports this clone. The V and J genes are TRBV4-1 and TRBJ2-4; D may be TRBD1 or TRBD2 (5 bases each). The length of the CDR3 is 15 residues. CDR1 and CDR2 (germline): MGHRA, YSYEKL. Trimming pared 4 bases from V and 2 bases from J, leaving 12 bases between. Here the CDR3 DNA reads TGCGCCAGCAGCCCATTGGGACGGCCCAAAAACATTCAGTACTTC. Translating it yields CASSPLGRPKNIQYF.